This T cell receptor beta chain is drawn from a study of shared clonotypes between healthy human individuals. Every one of the donors was a Caucasian adult that lived in Nashville, Tennessee. CD4+ cells underwent separation, giving CD45RA+ naive and CD45RA-negative memory subsets. Study results and caveats: A generally larger estimated richness was seen in naive subsets than in memory subsets.

A note on this clone: No antigen is known for it.

V gave up 5 bases and J gave up 12 bases, with 16 bases separating them. Germline V lookup: CDR1 SNHLY, CDR2 FYNNEI. This CDR3 comprises 12 residues. Genomic DNA of each subset was evenly split across several immunoSEQ plates. Assay: immunoSEQ multiplex PCR; the TCRdb copy retains only in-frame clones and omits some. The sample carries 2 million to 2.5 million clones, almost 96% recorded once. The TCR was taken from a man between 18 and 29 years old in good health. Sequenced material: naive CD4+ T cells sorted from blood. Subset specified: CD45RA+ positively selected. The genes are TRBV2 and TRBJ1-1; D is possibly TRBD1 (5 bases). The CDR3 nucleotides are TGTGCCAGCAGTTCCTTGGGGACCGCATCTTTCTTT. As protein: CASSSLGTASFF.